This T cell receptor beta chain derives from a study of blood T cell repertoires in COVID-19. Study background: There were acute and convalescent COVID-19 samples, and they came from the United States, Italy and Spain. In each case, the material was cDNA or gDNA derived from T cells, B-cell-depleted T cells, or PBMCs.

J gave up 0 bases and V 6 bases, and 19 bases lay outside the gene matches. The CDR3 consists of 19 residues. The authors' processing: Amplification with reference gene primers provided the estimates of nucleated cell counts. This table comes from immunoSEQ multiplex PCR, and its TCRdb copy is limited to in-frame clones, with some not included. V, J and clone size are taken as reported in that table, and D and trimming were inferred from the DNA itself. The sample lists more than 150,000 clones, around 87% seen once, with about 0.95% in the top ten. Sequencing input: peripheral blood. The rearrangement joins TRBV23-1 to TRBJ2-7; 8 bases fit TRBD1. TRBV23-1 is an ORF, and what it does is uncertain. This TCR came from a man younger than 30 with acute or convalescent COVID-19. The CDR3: CASSRGKPRQGFSSYEQYF. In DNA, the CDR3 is TGCGCCAGCAGCCGCGGAAAGCCTCGACAGGGGTTCTCCTCCTACGAGCAGTACTTC.